A single sample is the source of the 8 T cell receptor beta chains below, sequenced in a study of blood T cell repertoires in COVID-19 (dated by TCRdb to 2020 to 2021). The library was generated by the immunoSEQ multiplex PCR assay. TCRdb took this table from immuneACCESS and kept in-frame rearrangements with V and J called. Such tables lack part of the clones; where checked against another copy, unresolved V genes explain under half of the gap, and the rest is unexplained. Here the sample has hundreds of thousands of clones; around 88% occur a single time. The ten largest clones take up approximately 3.5% of the sample. The specimen was PBMCs or T cells enriched from blood (not recorded which). All receptors derive from a woman aged 40 to 49 with acute COVID-19.

The chain has TRBV2 and TRBJ1-5; D not resolved. V lost 6 bases and J lost 1, with 10 bases in between. The germline gives CDR1 SNHLY, CDR2 FYNNEI. The CDR3 extends over 14 amino acids. CDR3 loop: CASRGGWSNQPQHF. CDR3 bases: TGTGCCAGCAGGGGAGGGTGGAGCAATCAGCCCCAGCATTTT.

This clone was seen a handful of times. V usage is TRBV5-6 and J usage is TRBJ2-1; 10 bases are shared with TRBD2. The CDR3 covers 17 residues. J lost 5 bases, V lost 3 bases, and 11 bases had no gene match. Germline V gene sequence: CDR1 SGHDT, CDR2 YYEEEE. CDR3 in amino acids: CASSSPGLARDDNEQFF. CDR3 DNA: TGTGCCAGCAGCTCACCGGGACTAGCGCGAGATGACAATGAGCAGTTCTTC.

This chain uses TRBV7-9 with TRBJ1-5, with D unclear. The V and J ends lost 1 base and 4 bases respectively, with 8 bases between them. Germline CDR1 is SEHNR and CDR2 is FQNEAQ (reference sequence). The CDR3 extends over 14 amino acids. The CDR3 DNA is TGTGCCAGCAGCTTAGGAGGCTGGAATCAGCCCCAGCATTTT. It encodes CASSLGGWNQPQHF.

V usage is TRBV15 and J usage is TRBJ2-3, with a tentative D call TRBD2 (5 bases). The CDR3 runs to 14 residues. The V end lost 4 bases, the J end lost 4 bases, and 12 bases lay between the germline ends. CDR1 is LNHNV and CDR2 is YYDKDF in the germline V gene (reference sequence). CDR3 coding DNA: TGTGCCACCAGCAAAGAAGGAGCGGCAGATACGCAGTATTTT. Protein product: CATSKEGAADTQYF.

The chain uses TRBV7-9 and TRBJ2-5; TRBD2 aligns across 13 bases. V lost 4 bases to trimming and J lost 4 bases; unmatched junction nucleotides: 6. Germline-derived CDR1 and CDR2 are SEHNR and FQNEAQ (reference sequence). CDR3 size: 16 residues. CDR3 sequence: CASSSGLAGVRETQYF. The CDR3 DNA reads as TGTGCCAGCAGCTCAGGACTAGCGGGAGTCAGAGAGACCCAGTACTTC.

The rearrangement links TRBV19 to TRBJ2-1; 7 bases agree with TRBD2. The CDR3 runs 15 residues. Germline assignment: CDR1 LNHDA and CDR2 SQIVND (reference sequence). V lost 6 bases, J lost 6 bases, and 11 bases stayed unmatched. CDR3 protein: CASSNTGTTSNEQFF. In DNA form, the CDR3 reads TGTGCCAGTAGCAATACCGGGACTACCAGCAATGAGCAGTTCTTC.

The rearrangement links TRBV13 to TRBJ2-1; possibly TRBD2 for D (5 bases). The CDR3 spans 15 residues. The germline gives CDR1 PRHDT, CDR2 FYEKMQ (reference sequence). The V and J ends lost 5 bases and 3 bases respectively, with 14 bases between them. The DNA for the CDR3 is TGTGCCAGCAGCGCCCCCGGACGGGACTACAATGAGCAGTTCTTC. This translates into CASSAPGRDYNEQFF.

The chain links TRBV6-1 to TRBJ2-2; 9 positions agree with TRBD2. CDR1 MNHNS and CDR2 SASEGT come from the germline V gene. The trim removed 1 base at V and 6 bases at J, leaving 6 bases unmatched. This CDR3 comprises 16 residues. CDR3 sequence: CASSEGRLAGSGELFF. CDR3 bases: TGTGCCAGCAGTGAAGGCCGGCTAGCGGGATCCGGGGAGCTGTTTTTT.